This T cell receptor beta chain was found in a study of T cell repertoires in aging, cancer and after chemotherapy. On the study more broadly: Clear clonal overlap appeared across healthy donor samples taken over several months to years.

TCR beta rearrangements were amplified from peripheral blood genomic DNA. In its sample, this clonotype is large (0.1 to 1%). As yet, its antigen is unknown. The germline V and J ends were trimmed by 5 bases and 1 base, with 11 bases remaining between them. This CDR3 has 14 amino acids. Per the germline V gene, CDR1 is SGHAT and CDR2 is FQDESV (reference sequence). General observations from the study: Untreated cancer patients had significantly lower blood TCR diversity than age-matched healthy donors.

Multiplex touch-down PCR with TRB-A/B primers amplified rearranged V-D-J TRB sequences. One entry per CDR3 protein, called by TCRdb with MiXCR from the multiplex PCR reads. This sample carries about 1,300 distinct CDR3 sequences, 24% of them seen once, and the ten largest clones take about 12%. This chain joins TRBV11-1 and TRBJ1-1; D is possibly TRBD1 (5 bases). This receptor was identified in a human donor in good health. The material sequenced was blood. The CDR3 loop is CASSHPRGNTEAFF. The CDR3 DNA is TGTGCCAGCAGCCACCCAAGGGGGAACACTGAAGCTTTCTTT.